This T cell receptor beta chain was observed in a study of PD-1 blockade in classical Hodgkin lymphoma. The CDR3 length is 15 residues. The V end lost 1 base, the J end lost 2 bases, and 11 bases lay between the germline ends. Germline CDR1 and CDR2: SEHNR and FQNEAQ (reference sequence). All trial patients relapsed after autologous stem cell transplantation. Sequenced by immunoSEQ multiplex PCR; TCRdb stores in-frame clones only, minus some. The data contain 35,000 to 45,000 clones, almost 70% of them singletons. This sample comprised peripheral blood mononuclear cells (PBMCs), obtained before the second cycle of nivolumab. The rearrangement links TRBV7-9 to TRBJ2-5; D is possibly TRBD2 (5 bases). This sequence was found in a human donor with classical Hodgkin lymphoma. The CDR3 coding sequence is TGTGCCAGCAGCTTAGTTGGCGGGTCTCAAGAGACCCAGTACTTC. Its protein product is CASSLVGGSQETQYF. The variable domain in full, with the rest retrieved from reference TRBV7-9 and TRBJ2-5, is DTGVSQNPRHKITKRGQNVTFRCDPISEHNRLYWYRQTLGQGPEFLTYFQNEAQLEKSRLLSDRFSAERPKGSFSTLEIQRTEQGDSAMYLCASSLVGGSQETQYFGPGTRLLVL.